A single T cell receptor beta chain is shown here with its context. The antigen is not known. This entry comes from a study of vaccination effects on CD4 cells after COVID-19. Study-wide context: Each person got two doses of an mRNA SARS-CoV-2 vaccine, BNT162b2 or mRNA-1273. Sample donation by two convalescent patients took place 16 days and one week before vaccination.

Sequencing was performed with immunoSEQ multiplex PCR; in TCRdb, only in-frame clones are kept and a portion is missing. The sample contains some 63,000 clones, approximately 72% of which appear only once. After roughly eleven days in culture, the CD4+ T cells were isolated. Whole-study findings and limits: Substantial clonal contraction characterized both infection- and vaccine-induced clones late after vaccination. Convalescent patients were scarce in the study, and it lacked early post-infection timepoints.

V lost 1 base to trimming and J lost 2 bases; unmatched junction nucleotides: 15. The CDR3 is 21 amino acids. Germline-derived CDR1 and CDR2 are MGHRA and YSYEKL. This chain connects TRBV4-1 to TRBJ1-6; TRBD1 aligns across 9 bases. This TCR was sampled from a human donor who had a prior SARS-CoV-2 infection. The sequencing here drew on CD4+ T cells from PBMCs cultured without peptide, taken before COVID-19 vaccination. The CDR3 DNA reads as TGCGCCAGCAGCCAAGCCCCTATACTCCCGGGACAGGGTACCTATAATTCACCCCTCCACTTT. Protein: CASSQAPILPGQGTYNSPLHF.